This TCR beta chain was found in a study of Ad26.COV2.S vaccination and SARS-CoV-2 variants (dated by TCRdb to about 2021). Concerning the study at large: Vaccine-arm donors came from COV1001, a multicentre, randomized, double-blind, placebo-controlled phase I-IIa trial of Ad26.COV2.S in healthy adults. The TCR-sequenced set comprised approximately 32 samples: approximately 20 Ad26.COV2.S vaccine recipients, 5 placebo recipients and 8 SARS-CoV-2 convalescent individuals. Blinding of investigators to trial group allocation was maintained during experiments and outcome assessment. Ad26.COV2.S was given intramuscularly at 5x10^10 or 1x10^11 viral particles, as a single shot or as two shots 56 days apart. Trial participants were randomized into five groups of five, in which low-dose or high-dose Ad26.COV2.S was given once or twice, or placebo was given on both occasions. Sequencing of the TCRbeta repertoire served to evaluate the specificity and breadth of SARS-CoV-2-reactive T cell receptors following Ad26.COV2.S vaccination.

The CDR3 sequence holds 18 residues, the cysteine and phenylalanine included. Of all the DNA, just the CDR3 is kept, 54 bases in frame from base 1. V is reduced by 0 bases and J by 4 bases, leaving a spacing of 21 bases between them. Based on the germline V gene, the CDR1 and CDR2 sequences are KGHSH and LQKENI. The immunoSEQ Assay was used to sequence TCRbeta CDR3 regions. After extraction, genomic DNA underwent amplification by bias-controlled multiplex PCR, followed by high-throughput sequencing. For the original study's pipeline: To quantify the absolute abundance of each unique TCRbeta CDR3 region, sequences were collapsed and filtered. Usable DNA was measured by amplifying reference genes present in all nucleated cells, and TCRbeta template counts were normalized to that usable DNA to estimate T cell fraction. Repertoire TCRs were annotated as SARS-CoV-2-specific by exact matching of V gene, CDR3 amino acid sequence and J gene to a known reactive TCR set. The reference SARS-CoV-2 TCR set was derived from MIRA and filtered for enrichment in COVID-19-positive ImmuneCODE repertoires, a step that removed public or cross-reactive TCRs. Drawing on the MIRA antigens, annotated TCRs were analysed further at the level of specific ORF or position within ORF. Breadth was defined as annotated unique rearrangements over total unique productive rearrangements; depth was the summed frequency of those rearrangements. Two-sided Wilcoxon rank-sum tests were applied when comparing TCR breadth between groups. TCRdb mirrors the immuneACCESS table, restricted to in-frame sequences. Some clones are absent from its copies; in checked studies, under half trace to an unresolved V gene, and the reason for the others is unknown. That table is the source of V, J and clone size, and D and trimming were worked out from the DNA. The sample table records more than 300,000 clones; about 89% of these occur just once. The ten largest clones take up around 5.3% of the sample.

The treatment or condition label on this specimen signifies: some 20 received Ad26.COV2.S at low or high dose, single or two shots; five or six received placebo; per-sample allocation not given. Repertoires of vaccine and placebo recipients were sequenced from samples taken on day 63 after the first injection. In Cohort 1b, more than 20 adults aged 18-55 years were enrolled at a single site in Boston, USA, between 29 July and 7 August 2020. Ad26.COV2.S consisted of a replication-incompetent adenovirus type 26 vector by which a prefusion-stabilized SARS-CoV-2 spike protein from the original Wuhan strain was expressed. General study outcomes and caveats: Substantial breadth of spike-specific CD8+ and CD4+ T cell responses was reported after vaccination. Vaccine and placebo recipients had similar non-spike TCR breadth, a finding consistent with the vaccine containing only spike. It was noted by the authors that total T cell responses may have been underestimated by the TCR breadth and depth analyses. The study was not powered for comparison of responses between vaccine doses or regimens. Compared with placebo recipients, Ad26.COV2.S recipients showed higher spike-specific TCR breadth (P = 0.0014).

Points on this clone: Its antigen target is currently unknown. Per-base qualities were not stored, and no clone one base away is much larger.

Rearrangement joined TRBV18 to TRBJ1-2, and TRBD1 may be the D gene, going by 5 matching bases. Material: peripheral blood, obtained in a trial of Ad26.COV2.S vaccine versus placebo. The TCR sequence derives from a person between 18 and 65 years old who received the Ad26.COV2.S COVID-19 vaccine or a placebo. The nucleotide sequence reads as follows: TGTGCCAGCTCACCACCTACTAAGCCCGACAGCCGAACCTATGGCTACACCTTC. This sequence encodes CASSPPTKPDSRTYGYTF.